The 11 T cell receptor beta chains reported below all come from one sample, sequenced in a study of breast tumors, draining lymph nodes, adjacent tissues. The lymph nodes were axillary draining lymph nodes from breast cancer patients. In TCRdb, the multiplex PCR reads were re-called with MiXCR into one record per CDR3 protein. The sample includes some 150,000 distinct CDR3 sequences, about a fifth of them seen just once. The sequencing sample was made of axillary lymph node tissue. The receptors were gathered from a female donor with breast cancer. Some clones in this sample may be carry-over from other donors' samples.

There are many counts of this clonotype. The chain couples TRBV10-2 to TRBJ2-1, with a tentative D call TRBD2 (6 bases). Trimming removed 7 bases from V and 3 bases from J, with 10 bases in between. The CDR3 consists of 13 residues. Germline assignment: CDR1 WSHSY and CDR2 SAAADI. The CDR3 here is CASKEGLYNEQFF. DNA for the CDR3: TGCGCCAGCAAAGAGGGACTCTACAATGAGCAGTTCTTC.

In its sample, this clonotype was seen a few times. The CDR3 DNA reads TGTGCCAGCGGCGTCTCGGGAGAGCGAGAGACCCAGTACTTC. Protein: CASGVSGERETQYF. The V gene is TRBV12-3 or TRBV12-4, the J gene TRBJ2-5, with D possibly TRBD2 on 6 matching bases. V was shortened by 8 bases and J by 4 bases, with 17 bases between the two germline ends. The CDR3 is 14 residues long.

At least ten counts were recorded for this clonotype. The chain employs TRBV12-3 or TRBV12-4 and TRBJ2-3, with 7 bases fitting TRBD1. After removal of 1 base from V and 10 bases from J, the junction contained 5 bases not matched to a gene. The CDR3 is made up of 13 amino acids. CDR3 bases: TGTGCCAGCAGTTTAGTAGGGGGCGAGGCGCAGTATTTT. Amino acids: CASSLVGGEAQYF.

Turning to this clonotype: This may be a read error, as it is one base from a much larger clone. V and J are TRBV6-5 and TRBJ1-2; 8 bases map to TRBD1. CDR1 and CDR2 (germline): MNHEY, SVGAGI. V shed 2 bases, J shed 9 bases, and the junction held 8 bases outside the gene matches. The CDR3 spans 14 residues. CDR3 residues: CASSYTGQGSSYTF. The CDR3, as DNA: TGTGCCAGCAGTTACACCGGACAGGGTAGTAGCTACACCTTC.

This clonotype was counted a single time. One end of the junction varies from germline; a read error may be responsible. This chain links TRBV6-5 with TRBJ2-5; TRBD2 might be the D (5 bases). The CDR3 has 11 residues. Germline lookup yields CDR1 MNHEY and CDR2 SVGAGI. The CDR3 region is CAGSWRETQYF. In DNA, the CDR3 is TGTGCCGGCAGTTGGAGGGAGACCCAGTACTTC.

Within the sample, this clonotype is medium-sized. The chain combines TRBV7-9 with TRBJ2-5, with D unresolved. CDR3 size: 14 residues. From germline, CDR1 is SEHNR and CDR2 FQNEAQ (reference sequence). V was cut by 1 base and J by 1 base, with 7 bases left in between. The CDR3: CASSLVGLQETQYF. The CDR3 DNA sequence: TGTGCCAGCAGCTTAGTTGGGCTCCAAGAGACCCAGTACTTC.

This clonotype was found many times. The V and J genes are TRBV5-1 and TRBJ1-2; TRBD1 is a possible D gene (5 bases). Germline V gives CDR1 SGHRS, CDR2 YFSETQ. This CDR3 has 14 amino acids. Trimming removed 4 bases from V and 4 bases from J, with 14 bases in between. CDR3: CASSAKTASYGYTF. The CDR3 DNA reads as TGCGCCAGCAGCGCAAAGACAGCCAGCTATGGCTACACCTTC.

This clonotype occurred many times. This sequence joins TRBV12-3 or TRBV12-4 and TRBJ2-3; 11 positions match TRBD2. V lost 1 base, J lost 5 bases, and 2 bases stayed unmatched. The CDR3 runs to 15 residues. The CDR3 sequence: CASSLVAGGQDTQYF. The DNA for the CDR3 is TGTGCCAGCAGTTTAGTAGCGGGAGGGCAAGATACGCAGTATTTT.

About this clonotype itself: Possible read error: a much larger clone is one base away. The chain carries TRBV28 and TRBJ2-5; possibly TRBD2 for D (6 bases). Germline V gene sequence: CDR1 MDHEN, CDR2 SYDVKM. This CDR3 contains 14 residues. This chain's CDR3 is CVSSPWQGGETQYF. In DNA form, the CDR3 reads TGTGTCAGCAGTCCCTGGCAGGGAGGAGAGACCCAGTACTTC. Complete variable domain (other parts from reference TRBV28 and TRBJ2-5): DVKVTQSSRYLVKRTGEKVFLECVQDMDHENMFWYRQDPGLGLRLIYFSYDVKMKEKGDIPEGYSVSREKKERFSLILESASTNQTSMYLCVSSPWQGGETQYFGPGTRLLVL.

This clonotype came up a few times. The chain is built from TRBV27 and TRBJ2-1, with 11 bases fitting TRBD2. The CDR3 is 15 amino acids. The V gene's germline CDR1 is MNHEY and CDR2 SMNVEV (reference sequence). V trimming: 7 bases; J trimming: 5 bases; junction bases outside the gene matches: 7. Here the CDR3 DNA reads TGTGCCAGCAATATAGCGGGAGGGAGTAACAATGAGCAGTTCTTC. Translated, it gives CASNIAGGSNNEQFF.

This clonotype came up many times. The chain is built from TRBV7-3 and TRBJ2-2; 8 bases fit TRBD1. V lost 3 bases, J lost 5 bases, and 5 bases stayed unmatched. The germline gives CDR1 SGHTA, CDR2 FQGTGA. The CDR3 sequence is 15 residues long. The CDR3 DNA is TGTGCCAGCAGCTTTCCTACAGGGGGGACCGGGGAGCTGTTTTTT. This encodes CASSFPTGGTGELFF.